The entry below describes one T cell receptor (beta chain). Its antigen is as yet unknown. This entry comes from a study of T cell repertoires in cytomegalovirus infection. Study-wide context: Used in the study were CMV epitopes, some recently identified and HLA-C-restricted, others well-studied and HLA-B-restricted. TCR beta signatures that were public indicated CMV infection and matching HLA type.

The CDR3 is 14 residues long. Germline CDR1 LNHDA, CDR2 SQIVND (reference sequence). Trimming shortened V by 3 bases and J by 4 bases, and 13 bases separated the two germline ends. Each CDR3 protein is one row after TCRdb ran MiXCR on the reads. This sample yields 900,000 to 950,000 distinct CDR3 sequences, of which roughly a third are seen a single time; around 15% belongs to the top ten. Broader study findings: HLA-C-restricted, CMV-specific TCR beta clonotypes were dominant ex vivo. Identification of carriers of CMV plus the relevant HLA was achieved through cumulative public TCR beta family frequency.

The chain carries TRBV19 and TRBJ2-7, with D hard to call. The clonotype comes from a human donor in good health (CMV status not recorded). Some clones in this sample may be carry-over from other donors' samples. This material consisted of cultured CD8+ T cells from PBMCs, taken from culture after CMV antigen stimulation. The CDR3 here is CASSIEDGYYEQYF. CDR3 nucleotide sequence: TGTGCCAGTAGTATCGAGGATGGGTATTACGAGCAGTACTTC.